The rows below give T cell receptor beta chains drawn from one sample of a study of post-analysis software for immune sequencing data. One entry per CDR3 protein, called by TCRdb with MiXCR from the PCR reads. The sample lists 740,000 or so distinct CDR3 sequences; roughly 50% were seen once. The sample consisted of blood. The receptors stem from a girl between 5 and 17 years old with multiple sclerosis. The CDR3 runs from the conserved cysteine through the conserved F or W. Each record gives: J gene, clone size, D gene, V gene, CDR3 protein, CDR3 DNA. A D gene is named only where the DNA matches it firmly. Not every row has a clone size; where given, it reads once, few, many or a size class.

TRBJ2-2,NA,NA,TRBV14,CASSQFKNTGELFF,TGTGCCAGCAGCCAATTTAAGAACACCGGGGAGCTGTTTTTT
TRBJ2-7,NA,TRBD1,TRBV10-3,CAISEGQVVGEQYF,TGTGCCATCAGTGAGGGACAGGTGGTGGGGGAGCAGTACTTC
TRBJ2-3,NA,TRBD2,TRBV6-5,CASSYSAGASTDTQYF,TGTGCCAGCAGTTACTCAGCGGGAGCAAGCACAGATACGCAGTATTTT
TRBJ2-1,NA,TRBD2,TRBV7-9,CASSPPPGLAGGSSYNEQFF,TGTGCCAGCAGCCCGCCCCCGGGACTAGCGGGGGGAAGCTCCTACAATGAGCAGTTCTTC
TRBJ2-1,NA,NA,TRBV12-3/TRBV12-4,CASKAGTSSYNEQFF,TGTGCCAGCAAGGCCGGGACGAGCTCCTACAATGAGCAGTTCTTC
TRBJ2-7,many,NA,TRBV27,CASSPQVLSYEQYF,TGTGCCAGCAGTCCACAGGTTCTCTCCTACGAGCAGTACTTC
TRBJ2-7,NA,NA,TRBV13,CASSQNGGSEQYF,TGTGCCAGCAGCCAAAATGGGGGGTCCGAGCAGTACTTC
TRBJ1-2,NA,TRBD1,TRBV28,CASSIRTGAKDGYTF,TGTGCCAGCAGTATACGGACAGGGGCCAAAGATGGCTACACCTTC
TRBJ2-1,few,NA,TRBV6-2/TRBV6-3,CASSYYPDLSYNEQFF,TGTGCCAGCAGTTACTACCCGGACCTAAGTTACAATGAGCAGTTCTTC
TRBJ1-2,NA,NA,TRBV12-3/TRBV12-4,CASSLTGRYYGYTF,TGTGCCAGCAGTCTGACAGGCCGATACTATGGCTACACCTTC
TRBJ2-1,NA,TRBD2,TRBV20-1,CSARGAGGFYNEQFF,TGCAGTGCTAGAGGGGCGGGAGGGTTCTACAATGAGCAGTTCTTC
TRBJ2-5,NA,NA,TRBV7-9,CASSLERGLARETQYF,TGTGCCAGCAGCTTAGAGAGAGGGCTAGCCCGCGAGACCCAGTACTTC
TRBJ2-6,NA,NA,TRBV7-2,CASGLSSGANVLTF,TGTGCCAGCGGGCTCAGCTCTGGGGCCAACGTCCTGACTTTC
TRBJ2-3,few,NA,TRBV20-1,CSARVLGTGPTNTDTQYF,TGCAGTGCTAGAGTCCTCGGAACGGGACCGACTAACACAGATACGCAGTATTTT
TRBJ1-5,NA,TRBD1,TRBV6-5,CASSLWTGASFGQPQHF,TGTGCCAGCAGCTTATGGACAGGGGCGTCGTTCGGTCAGCCCCAGCATTTT
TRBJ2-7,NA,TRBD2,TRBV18,CASSPLFSGLAGGLSYEQYF,TGTGCCAGCTCACCACTCTTCTCGGGACTAGCGGGAGGCCTCTCCTACGAGCAGTACTTC
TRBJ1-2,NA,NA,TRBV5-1,CASSLGPGEVGYTF,TGCGCCAGCAGCTTGGGACCGGGGGAGGTAGGCTACACCTTC
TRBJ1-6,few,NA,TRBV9,CASSVKGRDSPLHF,TGTGCCAGCAGCGTCAAGGGTCGTGATTCACCCCTCCACTTT
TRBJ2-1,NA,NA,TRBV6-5,CASSLDSRANEQFF,TGTGCCAGCAGCCTAGACTCTAGAGCCAATGAGCAGTTCTTC
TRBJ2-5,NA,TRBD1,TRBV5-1,CASSTPGQGKTQYF,TGCGCCAGCAGCACCCCGGGACAGGGAAAGACGCAGTACTTC
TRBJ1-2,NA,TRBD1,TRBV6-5,CASSYGTGGYTF,TGTGCCAGCAGTTACGGGACAGGCGGCTACACCTTC
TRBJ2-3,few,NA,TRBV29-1,CSVETPRGTRISRQDTQYF,TGCAGCGTTGAGACGCCCAGGGGGACTCGTATCTCTCGTCAAGATACGCAGTATTTT
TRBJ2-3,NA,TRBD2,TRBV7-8,CASSLGPAGSGGPDTDTQYF,TGTGCCAGCAGCTTAGGCCCCGCGGGGAGCGGGGGCCCGGACACAGATACGCAGTATTTT
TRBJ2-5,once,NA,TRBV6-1,CASSVWGTQSETQYF,TGTGCCAGCAGTGTATGGGGAACTCAATCGGAGACCCAGTACTTC
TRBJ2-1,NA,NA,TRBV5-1,CASSLGTPAYNEQFF,TGCGCCAGCAGCTTGGGGACTCCTGCCTACAATGAGCAGTTCTTC
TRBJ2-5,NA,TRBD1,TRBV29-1,CSVEDKDRGETQYF,TGCAGCGTTGAAGATAAGGACAGGGGAGAGACCCAGTACTTC
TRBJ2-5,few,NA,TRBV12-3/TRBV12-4,CASSFLTRSETQYF,TGTGCCAGCAGTTTTCTAACTAGGTCGGAGACCCAGTACTTC
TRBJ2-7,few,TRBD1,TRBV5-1,CASSLRGQRGDEQYF,TGCGCCAGCAGCTTACGGGGACAGAGAGGCGACGAGCAGTACTTC
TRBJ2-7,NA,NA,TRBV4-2,CASSQGATSTSYEQYF,TGTGCCAGCAGCCAAGGGGCCACTTCAACATCCTACGAGCAGTACTTC
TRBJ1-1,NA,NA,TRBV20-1,CSALPDTNTEAFF,TGCAGTGCGCTACCCGACACGAACACTGAAGCTTTCTTT
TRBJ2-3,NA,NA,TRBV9,CASSSGRALPDTQYF,TGTGCCAGCAGCTCCGGACGAGCCCTCCCGGATACGCAGTATTTT
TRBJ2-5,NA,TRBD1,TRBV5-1,CASSSGTARETQYF,TGCGCCAGCAGCTCTGGGACAGCGCGGGAGACCCAGTACTTC
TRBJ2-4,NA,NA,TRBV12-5,CASGLVVEQYF,TGTGCTAGTGGTTTAGTAGTAGAGCAGTACTTC
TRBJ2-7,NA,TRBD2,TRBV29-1,CSVEGLAGADYEQYF,TGCAGCGTTGAAGGACTAGCGGGAGCAGACTACGAGCAGTACTTC
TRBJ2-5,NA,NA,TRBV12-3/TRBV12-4,CASSPRLEDETQYF,TGTGCCAGCAGTCCCCGACTAGAGGACGAGACCCAGTACTTC
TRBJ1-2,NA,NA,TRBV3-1,CASSPTVSGGYTF,TGTGCCAGCAGCCCGACGGTATCCGGTGGCTACACCTTC
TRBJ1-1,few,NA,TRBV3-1,CASSPTDGFEAFF,TGTGCCAGCAGCCCGACGGACGGTTTTGAAGCTTTCTTT
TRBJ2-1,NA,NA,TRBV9,CASSVVSGSSYNEQFF,TGTGCCAGCAGCGTAGTGAGCGGTAGCTCCTACAATGAGCAGTTCTTC
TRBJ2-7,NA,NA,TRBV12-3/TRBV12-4,CASSESSIRASYEQYF,TGTGCCAGCAGCGAGAGTTCTATCAGGGCGTCCTACGAGCAGTACTTC
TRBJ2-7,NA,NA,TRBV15,CATSRDEGSEQYF,TGTGCCACCAGCAGAGATGAGGGGAGCGAGCAGTACTTC
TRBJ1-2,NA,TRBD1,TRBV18,CASSPAVGQGTDVYTF,TGTGCCAGCTCACCTGCTGTCGGACAGGGGACGGATGTCTACACCTTC
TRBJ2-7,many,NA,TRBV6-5,CASSYSVSAYEQYF,TGTGCCAGCAGTTACTCGGTCTCAGCCTACGAGCAGTACTTC
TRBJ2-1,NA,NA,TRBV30,CAWSAYSGYEQFF,TGTGCCTGGAGTGCCTATTCCGGGTATGAGCAGTTCTTC
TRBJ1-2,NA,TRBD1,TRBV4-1,CASSPRQGDGYTF,TGCGCCAGCAGCCCTCGACAGGGAGATGGCTACACCTTC
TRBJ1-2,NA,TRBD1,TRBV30,CAWSVGTGGDGYTF,TGTGCCTGGAGTGTAGGGACAGGGGGCGATGGCTACACCTTC
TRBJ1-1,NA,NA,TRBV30,CAWTPGGREAFF,TGTGCCTGGACCCCGGGGGGCAGAGAAGCTTTCTTT
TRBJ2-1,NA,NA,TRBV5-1,CASSPMTGSRFEQFF,TGCGCCAGCAGCCCCATGACTGGGTCCCGTTTTGAGCAGTTCTTC
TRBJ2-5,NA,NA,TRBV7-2,CASSLAVGARETQYF,TGTGCCAGCAGCTTAGCAGTGGGGGCGAGGGAGACCCAGTACTTC
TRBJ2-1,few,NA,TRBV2,CASSGVEGHNYNEQFF,TGTGCCAGCAGTGGTGTTGAGGGACACAACTACAATGAGCAGTTCTTC
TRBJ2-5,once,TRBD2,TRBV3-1,CASSQAGTREETQYF,TGTGCCAGCAGCCAGGCCGGGACTAGGGAAGAGACCCAGTACTTC
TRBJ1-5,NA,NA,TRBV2,CASSDGADNQPQHF,TGTGCCAGCAGTGACGGGGCAGACAATCAGCCCCAGCATTTT
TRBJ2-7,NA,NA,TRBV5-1,CASSLVRDAGYEQYF,TGCGCCAGCAGCTTGGTCAGAGACGCAGGATACGAGCAGTACTTC
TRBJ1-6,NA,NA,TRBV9,CASSVVGVDSPLHF,TGTGCCAGCAGCGTAGTTGGCGTCGATTCACCCCTCCACTTT
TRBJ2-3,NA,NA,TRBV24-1,CATSEVGPASTQYF,TGTGCCACCAGTGAGGTGGGACCTGCGAGTACGCAGTATTTT
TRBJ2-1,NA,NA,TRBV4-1,CASSQIGQTSEQFF,TGCGCCAGCAGCCAAATTGGACAGACGAGTGAGCAGTTCTTC
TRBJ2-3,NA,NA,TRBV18,CASSHRVQSTDTQYF,TGTGCCAGCTCTCACCGTGTGCAGTCCACAGATACGCAGTATTTT
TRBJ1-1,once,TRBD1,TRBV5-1,CASSLAGTGTVNTEAFF,TGCGCCAGCAGCTTGGCCGGGACAGGCACGGTGAACACTGAAGCTTTCTTT